The 8 T cell receptor beta chains below come from one sample, sequenced in a study of T cell changes during pregnancy in multiple sclerosis. Data came from immunoSEQ multiplex PCR; TCRdb stores just in-frame clones and leaves some out. This table holds approximately 100,000 clones, about 89% found once. The sequencing here drew on peripheral blood, taken before pregnancy. Receptor source: a female donor with multiple sclerosis, enrolled in a pregnancy study.

The chain combines TRBV6-5 with TRBJ1-1; D call uncertain. Trimming shortened V by 6 bases and J by 5 bases, and 4 bases separated the two germline ends. The CDR3 is 10 residues long. Per germline, CDR1 MNHEY and CDR2 SVGAGI. The CDR3 here is CASSLTEAFF. The CDR3 DNA sequence: TGTGCCAGCAGCCTAACTGAAGCTTTCTTT.

V and J are TRBV28 and TRBJ2-2; D perhaps matches TRBD1 (5 bases). CDR3 length: 16 residues. V was cut by 3 bases and J by 5 bases, with 16 bases left in between. CDR1 is MDHEN, CDR2 SYDVKM, per germline. CDR3 amino acids: CASSFVQGRYTGELFF. The CDR3 DNA is TGTGCCAGCAGTTTCGTGCAGGGAAGGTATACCGGGGAGCTGTTTTTT. Looking up the rest from reference TRBV28 and TRBJ2-2 gives the full variable domain: DVKVTQSSRYLVKRTGEKVFLECVQDMDHENMFWYRQDPGLGLRLIYFSYDVKMKEKGDIPEGYSVSREKKERFSLILESASTNQTSMYLCASSFVQGRYTGELFFGEGSRLTVL.

The J gene is TRBJ2-1, the V gene TRBV7-3; TRBD1 agrees at 7 bases. V lost 2 bases, J lost 9 bases, and 4 bases stayed unmatched. The CDR3 length is 13 residues. Germline values: CDR1 SGHTA, CDR2 FQGTGA. The CDR3 loop reads CASSLDRETEQFF. DNA for the CDR3: TGTGCCAGCAGCTTAGACAGGGAAACTGAGCAGTTCTTC.

V gene TRBV7-6 combines with J gene TRBJ1-4; D remains ambiguous. This CDR3 is 17 amino acids long. Per the germline V gene, CDR1 is SGHVS and CDR2 is FNYEAQ. V was clipped by 6 bases and J by 2 bases, with 19 bases between them. The CDR3 protein is CASSPKLLSITNEKLFF. The DNA for the CDR3 is TGTGCCAGCAGTCCTAAGCTCTTAAGCATCACTAATGAAAAACTGTTTTTT.

This clone was observed a single time. The chain couples TRBV7-8 to TRBJ2-5; TRBD2 matches 7 bases. The V gene's germline CDR1 is SGHVS and CDR2 FQNEAQ. CDR3 size: 13 residues. V dropped 3 bases and J dropped 3; count of bases not matched to a gene: 1. Written as DNA, the CDR3 is TGTGCCAGCAGCTTTGGACTAGAAGAGACCCAGTACTTC. Translation: CASSFGLEETQYF. The variable domain in full, with the rest retrieved from reference TRBV7-8 and TRBJ2-5, is GAGVSQSPRYKVAKRGQDVALRCDPISGHVSLFWYQQALGQGPEFLTYFQNEAQLDKSGLPSDRFFAERPEGSVSTLKIQRTQQEDSAVYLCASSFGLEETQYFGPGTRLLVL.

The V and J genes are TRBV28 and TRBJ1-2; 7 bases agree with TRBD1. Germline CDR1 is MDHEN and CDR2 is SYDVKM. This CDR3 spans 12 amino acids. The V gene end was trimmed by 3 bases and the J gene end by 10 bases; junction bases not matched to a gene: 5. The CDR3 nucleotides read TGTGCCAGCAGTTTTTCGACAGGGTTCTACACCTTC. Its protein product is CASSFSTGFYTF.

The rearrangement links TRBV28 to TRBJ1-5; TRBD1 might be the D (6 bases). Between the trimmed V and J ends, which lost 2 bases and 1 base, there was a span of 12 bases. This CDR3 is built from 16 residues. The germline CDR1 and CDR2 sequences are MDHEN and SYDVKM. The CDR3 bases are TGTGCCAGCAGTTTAATTACAGGGATGAGCAATCAGCCCCAGCATTTT. It yields the protein CASSLITGMSNQPQHF.

This clone has just one count. The chain recombines TRBV15 with TRBJ2-1; 10 bases agree with TRBD2. There are 15 residues in the CDR3. Per germline, CDR1 LNHNV and CDR2 YYDKDF (reference sequence). With 0 bases clipped from V and 7 bases from J, the junction kept 3 bases outside the gene matches. CDR3 sequence reads: CATSRDISGGNEQFF. CDR3 DNA sequence: TGTGCCACCAGCAGAGATATTAGCGGGGGGAATGAGCAGTTCTTC.